Shown below are 27 T cell receptor beta chains from a single sample sequenced in a study of shared clonotypes between healthy human individuals. Data came from immunoSEQ multiplex PCR; TCRdb stores just in-frame clones and leaves some out. The table includes roughly 660,000 clones, around 90% detected once. The specimen was memory CD8+ T cells from PBMCs. Stated subset: CD45RO+ cells pooled with CCR7-negative TemRA cells. Every receptor here comes from a man aged 18-30 years in good health. Some clones in this sample may be carry-over from other donors' samples.

The chain has TRBV6-6 and TRBJ2-4, with unresolved D. This CDR3 is 12 amino acids long. The V gene lost 2 bases and the J gene lost 8 bases, with 7 bases spanning the gap. Looked up from germline, CDR1 is MNHNY and CDR2 is SVGAGI (reference sequence). CDR3 sequence: CASSYAGDIQYF. Written as DNA, the CDR3 is TGTGCCAGCAGTTACGCCGGTGACATTCAGTACTTC.

The V and J genes are TRBV4-1 and TRBJ2-5, with 10 bases identical to TRBD2. Losses at the gene ends were 5 bases for V and 1 base for J; bases not matched to a gene: 7. Germline CDR1 reads MGHRA; CDR2 reads YSYEKL. This CDR3 comprises 16 residues. This CDR3 is CASSILAGDPQETQYF. CDR3 in DNA: TGCGCCAGCAGCATTCTAGCGGGGGACCCCCAAGAGACCCAGTACTTC.

The chain employs TRBV5-1 and TRBJ1-2; 7 positions agree with TRBD1. The CDR3 is made up of 15 amino acids. V was pared by 3 bases and J by 4 bases, with 9 bases of the junction left unmatched. In germline, CDR1 is SGHRS, CDR2 YFSETQ. The CDR3: CASSSPTGTSYGYTF. For the CDR3, the DNA is TGCGCCAGCAGCTCCCCGACAGGGACCTCCTATGGCTACACCTTC.

The chain employs TRBV27 and TRBJ1-1, with D perhaps matching TRBD1 (6 bases). Trimming took 4 bases from V and 5 from J, leaving 20 bases between them. The CDR3 extends over 16 amino acids. CDR1 and CDR2 (germline): MNHEY, SMNVEV (reference sequence). CDR3 bases: TGTGCCAGCAGTTCCCGCGTTACAGGGCTGGGGACTGAAGCTTTCTTT. It specifies CASSSRVTGLGTEAFF.

The gene calls are TRBV27 and TRBJ2-7; possibly TRBD2 for D (6 bases). V was shortened by 2 bases and J by 4 bases, with 12 bases between the two germline ends. CDR1 and CDR2 (germline): MNHEY, SMNVEV (reference sequence). The CDR3 has 14 residues. CDR3 sequence reads: CASSLIGRGYEQYF. The CDR3 DNA reads TGTGCCAGCAGTTTAATCGGGAGAGGGTACGAGCAGTACTTC.

V usage is TRBV5-4 and J usage is TRBJ2-2, with D possibly being TRBD1 (6 bases). The CDR3 extends over 18 amino acids. Trimming shortened V by 2 bases and J by 0 bases, and 17 bases separated the two germline ends. Germline CDR1 SGHNT, CDR2 YYREEE (reference sequence). CDR3 amino acids: CASSFGRGGVPNTGELFF. For the CDR3, the DNA is TGTGCCAGCAGCTTCGGCAGGGGTGGGGTCCCGAACACCGGGGAGCTGTTTTTT.

The J gene is TRBJ1-2, the V gene TRBV6-1; no definite D call. Looked up from germline, CDR1 is MNHNS and CDR2 is SASEGT. CDR3 length: 16 residues. Trimming cost V 1 base and J 4 bases, with 16 bases left between them. CDR3 coding DNA: TGTGCCAGCAGTGAAGAGGGCCCGAATTGGGGCTATGGCTACACCTTC. Amino acids: CASSEEGPNWGYGYTF.

In its sample, this clone was seen once. The V and J genes are TRBV5-4 and TRBJ2-7; a possible D gene is TRBD2 (5 bases). V shed 4 bases and J shed 3 bases, with 11 bases lying between them. Germline CDR1 is SGHNT and CDR2 is YYREEE (reference sequence). The CDR3 loop spans 13 amino acids. CDR3 sequence reads: CASSLRGIYEQYF. Written as DNA, the CDR3 is TGTGCCAGCAGCCTCCGAGGGATCTACGAGCAGTACTTC.

Comment on this clone: The sample holds other DNA sequences that translate to the same CDR3. CDR3 protein: CASSVGGSTYEQYF. The CDR3 DNA is TGTGCCAGCAGCGTAGGCGGGAGTACTTACGAGCAGTACTTC. The J gene is TRBJ2-7, the V gene TRBV9; the match to TRBD2 covers 7 bases. Germline V lookup: CDR1 SGDLS, CDR2 YYNGEE. Trimming cost V 0 bases and J 4 bases; bases outside gene matches: 4. The CDR3 is made up of 14 amino acids.

V usage is TRBV6-5 and J usage is TRBJ1-1; D gene uncertain. CDR1 and CDR2 (germline): MNHEY, SVGAGI. This CDR3 comprises 15 residues. The V and J ends lost 6 bases and 0 bases respectively, with 14 bases between them. CDR3 DNA sequence: TGTGCCAGCAGCCCGTTGATAGGCATGAACACTGAAGCTTTCTTT. Translated: CASSPLIGMNTEAFF.

V gene TRBV19 combines with J gene TRBJ1-1, with TRBD1 as a possible D gene (5 bases). Trimming took off 5 bases at V and 1 base at J, with 14 bases between the two ends. Germline V lookup: CDR1 LNHDA, CDR2 SQIVND (reference sequence). The CDR3 is 15 residues long. In DNA form, the CDR3 reads TGTGCCAGTAGTTACATTGGGGGGTCGAACACTGAAGCTTTCTTT. This encodes CASSYIGGSNTEAFF.

The V call is TRBV28, the J call TRBJ1-5; 7 bases map to TRBD1. Germline assignment: CDR1 MDHEN and CDR2 SYDVKM. V was pared by 7 bases and J by 6 bases, with 12 bases of the junction left unmatched. The length of the CDR3 is 15 residues. The CDR3 DNA reads TGTGCCAGCACATACGACAGGGCGGCGGGTCAGCCCCAGCATTTT. This sequence encodes CASTYDRAAGQPQHF. The full variable domain, in which reference TRBV28 and TRBJ1-5 provide the parts outside the CDR3, is DVKVTQSSRYLVKRTGEKVFLECVQDMDHENMFWYRQDPGLGLRLIYFSYDVKMKEKGDIPEGYSVSREKKERFSLILESASTNQTSMYLCASTYDRAAGQPQHFGDGTRLSIL.

The chain has TRBV27 and TRBJ2-3; possibly TRBD1 for D (6 bases). This CDR3 is 13 amino acids long. V lost 10 bases to trimming and J lost 6 bases, with 17 bases between them. The V gene's germline CDR1 is MNHEY and CDR2 SMNVEV (reference sequence). The CDR3 reads CATSDSPPDTQYF. Written as DNA, the CDR3 is TGTGCCACCTCGGACAGCCCTCCGGATACGCAGTATTTT.

V and J are TRBV11-2 and TRBJ1-6; D is possibly TRBD1 (6 bases). Trimming removed 4 bases at V and 13 bases at J, with 8 bases between. CDR1 is SGHAT and CDR2 is FQNNGV in the germline V gene. The CDR3 has 11 amino acids. The DNA for the CDR3 is TGTGCCAGCAGCTCAGGGGTGCCCCTCCACTTT. As protein: CASSSGVPLHF.

The rearrangement links TRBV13 to TRBJ2-1, with TRBD2 identical over 10 bases. Germline loops: CDR1 PRHDT, CDR2 FYEKMQ (reference sequence). The length of the CDR3 is 15 residues. V lost 2 bases and J lost 6; bases outside the gene matches: 4. In DNA, the CDR3 is TGTGCCAGCAGCTTATCTAGCGGGAGAGGCAATGAGCAGTTCTTC. This sequence encodes CASSLSSGRGNEQFF.

This rearrangement joins TRBV7-9 to TRBJ2-3; D remains ambiguous. CDR1 is SEHNR, CDR2 FQNEAQ, per germline (reference sequence). This CDR3 region has 12 residues. The CDR3 sequence: CATGILGDTQYF. CDR3 DNA: TGTGCAACCGGAATCTTGGGGGATACGCAGTATTTT. Together with reference TRBV7-9 and TRBJ2-3, the CDR3 gives the full variable domain: DTGVSQNPRHKITKRGQNVTFRCDPISEHNRLYWYRQTLGQGPEFLTYFQNEAQLEKSRLLSDRFSAERPKGSFSTLEIQRTEQGDSAMYLCATGILGDTQYFGPGTRLTVL.

This chain joins TRBV6-5 and TRBJ2-5, with unresolved D. The CDR3 runs to 12 residues. Germline loops: CDR1 MNHEY, CDR2 SVGAGI. V was cut by 6 bases and J by 4 bases, with 9 bases left in between. CDR3 DNA: TGTGCCAGCAGGCTATCCGGAGAGACCCAGTACTTC. Encoded protein: CASRLSGETQYF.

This clone was detected a few times. V is TRBV30 and J is TRBJ1-1; D gene unclear. The V gene lost 4 bases and the J gene lost 4 bases, with 16 bases spanning the gap. Germline CDR1 reads GTSNPN; CDR2 reads SVGIG (reference sequence). The CDR3 has 14 residues. This CDR3 reads CAWKKKDGRTEAFF. The CDR3 DNA is TGTGCCTGGAAAAAGAAGGATGGCCGCACTGAAGCTTTCTTT.

The CDR3 sequence: CASSYINQATDTQYF. The CDR3 nucleotides read TGTGCCAGCAGCTATATCAACCAGGCTACAGATACGCAGTATTTT. The chain has TRBV27 and TRBJ2-3; no clear D gene. From germline, CDR1 is MNHEY and CDR2 SMNVEV (reference sequence). Trimming pared 6 bases from V and 3 bases from J, leaving 16 bases between. The CDR3 sequence is 15 residues long.

This clone has more than one count but fewer than ten. This chain connects TRBV11-2 to TRBJ2-2; weak D call: TRBD1 (5 bases). Germline lookup yields CDR1 SGHAT and CDR2 FQNNGV. This CDR3 has 16 residues. Deletions cut 4 bases from V and 3 bases from J, with 15 bases between. The CDR3 nucleotides read TGTGCCAGCAGCTCCCGGCAGGGTGGTTACACCGGGGAGCTGTTTTTT. Its translation: CASSSRQGGYTGELFF.

With regard to this clone: The same CDR3 arises from other DNA sequences in this sample as well. The V call is TRBV19, the J call TRBJ1-1, with a possible D match to TRBD1 (6 bases). V gave up 3 bases and J gave up 11 bases, with 13 bases separating them. CDR1 is LNHDA, CDR2 SQIVND, per germline (reference sequence). This CDR3 has 12 residues. The CDR3 reads CASSIGGGEAFF. The DNA of the CDR3 is TGTGCCAGTAGTATTGGGGGGGGCGAGGCTTTCTTT.

CDR3: CASSFRGEEKLFF. Here the CDR3 DNA reads TGTGCCAGCAGCTTCAGGGGTGAAGAAAAACTGTTTTTT. The chain combines TRBV13 with TRBJ1-4; possible D gene TRBD1, 6 bases. This CDR3 spans 13 amino acids. Germline lookup yields CDR1 PRHDT and CDR2 FYEKMQ (reference sequence). Between the trimmed V and J ends, which lost 3 bases and 8 bases, there was a span of 10 bases.

The genes are TRBV28 and TRBJ1-5, with D hard to call. The germline V and J ends were trimmed by 2 bases and 5 bases, with 13 bases remaining between them. Germline CDR1 is MDHEN and CDR2 is SYDVKM. This CDR3 has 15 residues. CDR3 sequence (DNA): TGTGCCAGCAGTTTAGGAATGGTGGCCTATCAGCCCCAGCATTTT. Translating gives CASSLGMVAYQPQHF.

This chain uses TRBV5-1 with TRBJ2-7; no reliable D call. Looked up from germline, CDR1 is SGHRS and CDR2 is YFSETQ. This CDR3 is 13 amino acids long. The V end was cut by 3 bases, the J end by 3 bases, with 10 bases between. The CDR3 is CASSWIINYEQYF. CDR3 DNA: TGCGCCAGCAGCTGGATTATCAACTACGAGCAGTACTTC.

The rearrangement links TRBV28 to TRBJ2-3, with 12 positions matching TRBD2. Germline V gene data show CDR1 as MDHEN and CDR2 as SYDVKM. CDR3 length: 19 amino acids. The J segment lost 6 bases and the V segment lost 0 bases, leaving 13 bases of the junction unmatched. CDR3 loop: CASSLWTSGGAARLDTQYF. The CDR3, as DNA: TGTGCCAGCAGTTTATGGACTAGCGGGGGAGCGGCGAGGTTGGATACGCAGTATTTT.

The chain has TRBV15 and TRBJ1-5; D is perhaps TRBD1 (5 bases). The CDR3 covers 19 residues. V lost 0 bases and J lost 2, with 20 bases in between. Germline lookup yields CDR1 LNHNV and CDR2 YYDKDF (reference sequence). Here the CDR3 reads CATSREPGPRPWGNQPQHF. The CDR3 DNA sequence: TGTGCCACCAGCAGAGAGCCGGGGCCCCGACCGTGGGGCAATCAGCCCCAGCATTTT.

The J gene is TRBJ2-1, the V gene TRBV11-2; 7 bases are a match to TRBD2. Germline lookup yields CDR1 SGHAT and CDR2 FQNNGV. The length of the CDR3 is 17 residues. V gave up 2 bases and J gave up 8 bases; unmatched junction bases: 15. The DNA for the CDR3 is TGTGCCAGCAGCTTAAATCTACGGGGGAGGGCCGCGGATGAGCAGTTCTTC. Amino acid sequence: CASSLNLRGRAADEQFF.